These T cell receptor beta chains were read from a single sample in a study of response to subunit inactivated influenza vaccine. TCRdb itself ran the RT-PCR reads through MiXCR, one entry per CDR3 protein. Among roughly 150,000 distinct CDR3 sequences listed, roughly 11% were seen once. Material: non-naive T cells sorted from PBMCs, obtained roughly 48 days after vaccination. All receptors derive from a man aged 45-65 years who received an inactivated influenza vaccine. Both conserved end residues are part of each CDR3. Each record gives: D gene, J gene, clone size, V gene, CDR3 DNA, CDR3 protein. A D gene is named only where the DNA matches it firmly. Not every row has a clone size; where given, it reads once, few, many or a size class.

NA TRBJ2-1 many TRBV6-1 TGTGCCAGCAGCCCCGAGGGTCTCAGGGTCAATGAGCAGTTCTTC CASSPEGLRVNEQFF
TRBD1 TRBJ1-1 few TRBV7-2 TGTGCCAGCAGCTTCGGGGCAGGGGGAGCTGAAGCTTTCTTT CASSFGAGGAEAFF
NA TRBJ1-1 NA TRBV30 TGTGCCTGGAGTTACGACACTGAAGCTTTCTTT CAWSYDTEAFF
TRBD2 TRBJ2-5 many TRBV4-2 TGTGCCAGCAGCCAAGATCGCGGGACTAGCGGGAGGGCCGTAGAGACCCAGTACTTC CASSQDRGTSGRAVETQYF
TRBD1 TRBJ2-7 few TRBV20-1 TGCAGTGCTAGAGTTGGGGGGACAGGAACCTACGAGCAGTACTTC CSARVGGTGTYEQYF
NA TRBJ1-6 few TRBV6-2/TRBV6-3 TGTGCCAGCATCCTCGGGCCCTTCTCACCCCTCCACTTT CASILGPFSPLHF
NA TRBJ1-1 NA TRBV6-5 TGTGCCAGCAGTTATTCCCTCGAGAACACTGAAGCTTTCTTT CASSYSLENTEAFF
NA TRBJ1-5 NA TRBV20-1 TGCAGTGCAGTAATCGACGGCAATCAGCCCCAGCATTTT CSAVIDGNQPQHF
TRBD2 TRBJ2-7 NA TRBV30 TGTGCCTTATCGAGACTAGCGTCAAGTGAGCAGTACTTC CALSRLASSEQYF
NA TRBJ1-3 NA TRBV18 TGTGCCAGCTCACCCCGGGACGGAAGCTCTGGAAACACCATATATTTT CASSPRDGSSGNTIYF